The clone carrying this TCR beta chain showed up just a few times. The antigen is undetermined. These data originate in a study of cytomegalovirus exposure and HLA in healthy donors. Between the trimmed V and J ends, which lost 8 bases and 3 bases, there was a span of 13 bases. The CDR3 covers 13 residues. Study-wide points: Of the V segments, some could not be distinguished, including TRBV6-2 and TRBV6-3, and were excluded. In a later analysis, TCR beta V- and J-gene trimming was associated with a missense DCLRE1C variant.

The PCR had 60 Vbeta and 13 Jbeta primers. Here immunoSEQ multiplex PCR was the method, and the copy in TCRdb shows in-frame clones only, minus some. This sample yields about 180,000 clones, of which approximately 80% are seen a single time; 0.5% to 0.55% belongs to the top ten. Sequencing was performed on PBMCs. This chain connects TRBV23-1 to TRBJ1-1; a possible D gene is TRBD1 (5 bases). TRBV23-1 is labeled an ORF, and its function is uncertain. The sequence derives from a woman in her 50s in good health and CMV-seronegative. CDR3 sequence: CASFTGGHTEAFF. For the CDR3, the DNA is TGCGCCAGCTTCACGGGGGGACACACTGAAGCTTTCTTT.